This T cell receptor (beta chain) was found in a study of PD-L1 blockade in urothelial cancer. Looking at the study overall: Blood was subjected to analysis at 3 weeks (second dose) and 6 weeks following treatment start. Blood samples had a median of approximately 150,000 T cells.

The time point is: pretreatment peripheral blood. The CDR3 is 13 amino acids. V was trimmed by 11 bases and J by 3 bases, leaving 14 bases between them. The germline gives CDR1 MDHEN, CDR2 SYDVKM. TCRdb keeps only in-frame clones here, not all; method: immunoSEQ multiplex PCR. This sample has around 92,000 clones, with 89% found just once. Sequenced here: PBMCs, sampled around atezolizumab (anti-PD-L1) treatment. The TCR sequence derives from a woman aged 80 or older with urothelial cancer. The rearrangement joins TRBV28 to TRBJ1-5; TRBD1 might be the D (6 bases). The CDR3 loop reads CAAWGGYNQPQHF. In nucleotides, the CDR3 is TGTGCCGCCTGGGGGGGCTACAATCAGCCCCAGCATTTT. The whole variable domain, remainder taken from reference TRBV28 and TRBJ1-5, is DVKVTQSSRYLVKRTGEKVFLECVQDMDHENMFWYRQDPGLGLRLIYFSYDVKMKEKGDIPEGYSVSREKKERFSLILESASTNQTSMYLCAAWGGYNQPQHFGDGTRLSIL.